Shown below are 11 T cell receptor beta chains from a single sample sequenced in a study of cytomegalovirus exposure and HLA in healthy donors. PCR amplification relied on 60 Vbeta primers (plus 13 Jbeta primers). Assay: immunoSEQ multiplex PCR; the TCRdb copy retains only in-frame clones and omits some. The sample gives about 120,000 clones, about three fifths of which show up once; 10% is in the top ten. The material sequenced was PBMCs. The receptors shown here come from a man in his forties in good health and CMV-seropositive.

The J gene is TRBJ1-6, the V gene TRBV6-5, with 10 bases fitting TRBD1. Germline V gene sequence: CDR1 MNHEY, CDR2 SVGAGI. V was clipped by 4 bases and J by 9 bases; unmatched bases: 6. This CDR3 comprises 15 residues. The CDR3 DNA follows: TGTGCCAGCAGTTCCCGACAGGGGGCTGGTTCACCCCTCCACTTT. Protein: CASSSRQGAGSPLHF.

This sequence joins TRBV6-6 and TRBJ2-7, with a weak D call TRBD1 (6 bases). CDR3 length: 13 amino acids. Germline V gene data show CDR1 as MNHNY and CDR2 as SVGAGI (reference sequence). Trimming stripped 8 bases from V and 0 bases from J, with 11 bases between. CDR3 in DNA: TGTGCCAGCGAGGGGGTTAGCTCCTACGAGCAGTACTTC. Translation: CASEGVSSYEQYF.

This clone was seen only once. This chain joins TRBV14 and TRBJ2-1, with 8 nucleotides matching TRBD2. CDR1 SGHDN and CDR2 FVKESK come from the germline V gene. The CDR3 has 15 amino acids. Trimming at V came to 9 bases and at J to 4 bases, leaving 11 bases not matched to a gene. CDR3 DNA sequence: TGTGCCAGGGCGTCCGGGACTAGAGAATACAATGAGCAGTTCTTC. It specifies CARASGTREYNEQFF.

The chain carries TRBV6-5 and TRBJ2-7, with a weak D call TRBD1 (5 bases). The germline V gene has CDR1 MNHEY and CDR2 SVGAGI. CDR3 size: 12 residues. V lost 5 bases, J lost 3 bases, and 8 bases lay in between. The CDR3 coding sequence is TGTGCCAGCAGTCTCCAGGGCTACGAGCAGTACTTC. Protein product: CASSLQGYEQYF.

The chain combines TRBV28 with TRBJ1-1; 12 bases are shared with TRBD1. The CDR3 length is 18 residues. V was clipped by 4 bases and J by 3 bases; unmatched bases: 12. The germline V gene has CDR1 MDHEN and CDR2 SYDVKM. CDR3 coding DNA: TGTGCCAGCAGTTCTAAGCCGGGACAGGGGGCGATGGACACTGAAGCTTTCTTT. Translating gives CASSSKPGQGAMDTEAFF.

The V and J genes are TRBV2 and TRBJ2-3, with 9 bases lining up with TRBD2. The length of the CDR3 is 15 residues. Germline values: CDR1 SNHLY, CDR2 FYNNEI. V shed 6 bases and J 4 bases; nucleotides not matched to a gene: 8. CDR3 residues: CASSGGLASADTQYF. CDR3 DNA: TGTGCCAGCAGCGGGGGACTAGCCTCGGCAGATACGCAGTATTTT.

J is TRBJ2-3 and V is TRBV6-1, with D maybe TRBD2 (6 bases). The CDR3 sequence is 14 residues long. The germline V gene encodes CDR1 MNHNS and CDR2 SASEGT. V shed 6 bases and J shed 0 bases, with 10 bases lying between them. CDR3 sequence reads: CASRIADSTDTQYF. The CDR3 bases are TGTGCCAGCAGGATAGCGGATAGCACAGATACGCAGTATTTT.

V gene TRBV28 combines with J gene TRBJ2-7; possible D gene TRBD2, 6 bases. The CDR3 extends over 17 amino acids. The V end was cut by 2 bases, the J end by 7 bases, with 24 bases between. In germline, CDR1 is MDHEN, CDR2 SYDVKM. The CDR3 here is CASSLAGGGSSLLEQYF. As DNA, the CDR3 is TGTGCCAGCAGTTTAGCCGGTGGGGGGAGTTCCTTGTTAGAGCAGTACTTC.

This clone was observed a handful of times. The chain joins TRBV29-1 to TRBJ2-3, with 13 positions matching TRBD2. The V gene end was trimmed by 7 bases and the J gene end by 3 bases; junction bases not matched to a gene: 4. Germline CDR1 SQVTM, CDR2 ANQGSEA. This CDR3 has 14 amino acids. CDR3 in amino acids: CSAGTSGKTDTQYF. The CDR3 region has the DNA TGCAGCGCCGGGACTAGCGGGAAGACAGATACGCAGTATTTT.

The genes are TRBV25-1 and TRBJ2-6, with a weak D call TRBD1 (5 bases). Trimming cost V 2 bases and J 0 bases, with 11 bases left between them. Per germline, CDR1 MGHDK and CDR2 SYGVNS. This CDR3 spans 17 amino acids. This CDR3 reads CASSERSRASGANVLTF. The CDR3 region has the DNA TGTGCCAGCAGTGAAAGGAGCAGGGCCTCTGGGGCCAACGTCCTGACTTTC.

The V and J genes are TRBV11-2 and TRBJ1-2, with D hard to call. CDR3 length: 11 amino acids. Germline V gene sequence: CDR1 SGHAT, CDR2 FQNNGV. V was clipped by 1 base and J by 8 bases, with 5 bases between them. Written as DNA, the CDR3 is TGTGCCAGCAGCTTAGGTGGCGGCTACACCTTC. Translating it yields CASSLGGGYTF.